Reported below is one T cell receptor beta chain. The antigen this receptor binds is unknown. Base quality data are lacking; no much larger clone is found one base away. The sample is drawn from a study of shared clonotypes between healthy human individuals (dated by TCRdb to 2020 to 2022). Regarding the research as a whole: A couple of women and a few men aged 18 to 49 years were included in the cohort. For each donor, three plates each were used for CD4 naive and CD4 memory, two plates were used for CD8 naive, and one plate was used for CD8 memory. To estimate repertoire size and how much clonotypes are shared between individuals, the study performed deep sequencing of blood TCR repertoires from a handful of healthy adults. To increase sequencing depth and limit assay-specific biases, different laboratories used diverse techniques to prepare libraries and sequence TCR repertoires. Per donor, leukapheresis produced somewhere between about 0.9 and 9 billion PBMCs.

TCR CDR3 regions were amplified from genomic DNA by multiplex PCR using the deep immunoSEQ assay. Genomic DNA extracted from each cell subset was distributed evenly over all wells of several immunoSEQ 96-well plates, and each plate served as one replicate. For sorted subsets, around 200 ng genomic DNA, equal to tens of thousands of T cell genomes, was loaded into each replicate PCR. Purified libraries were measured with a Qubit 3.0 fluorometer, size-checked on a Bioanalyzer 2100, and measured again with the KAPA Library Quantification kit. A separate single-read 150-cycle Illumina NextSeq 550 flow cell was used to sequence each immunoSEQ 96-well plate. The study's own analysis went as follows. Because the immunoSEQ output included only junctional sequences and no quality scores, the filtering could not be the same as the filtering used for full-length reads. Sequences were annotated with PyIR, a Python wrapper for IgBLAST v1.9, and V/J genes and CDR3 were assigned using IMGT germline references. Reads were removed for weak V/J assignments (E-value above 1e-6), missing CDR3, stop codons, out-of-frame junctions, or ambiguous translated residues. V3J clonotypes were defined by identical inferred V gene, J gene, and CDR3 amino acid sequence. To compute the percentage overlap between repertoires, the number of shared unique clonotypes was divided by the size of the smaller repertoire. Repertoire richness was assessed with RTK rarefaction, the Chao1 estimator, and Recon v2.1 estimates of unobserved clonotypes. Generation probabilities were computed with OLGA for all TCRbeta clonotypes obtained by the gDNA method from a handful of donors. TCRdb carries this immuneACCESS record with in-frame sequences only. Its versions omit some clonotypes, under half of them owing to an unresolved V gene in the studies checked, with the rest unexplained. Clone size and the V and J calls come from that table; the DNA yielded D and trimming. Within this sample are some 2.1 million clones, with 85% to 95% of them counted one time only. The top ten constitute roughly 0.13% of the sample.

The CDR3 measures 13 amino acids from cysteine to phenylalanine. This entry keeps only the CDR3 DNA: 39 bases, framed from base 1. At the junction V is shortened by 2 bases and J by 6 bases, with 10 bases in between. CDR1 is given as LGHNA and CDR2 as YSLEER, both from the germline V gene. General findings and caveats noted by the study authors: Incomplete sequencing was indicated by rarefaction of sorted-subset datasets, despite the large sequencing depth. Compared with non-shared clonotypes, the clonotypes found in all four sorted-subset donors had higher generation probabilities. Based on pairwise subsampling, the degree of clonotype sharing among donors was expected to be affected by sequencing depth. The genetic and exposure-history diversity represented was limited by the small number of donors. Across a few donors, 4.5% to 6.5% of naive CD4, roughly 3.4% of naive CD8, about 2.3% of memory CD4, and approximately 0.4% of memory CD8 clonotypes were shared. Sampling was limited to blood, and TCR repertoires in tissue likely differ from TCR repertoires in blood. Naive subsets generally had larger estimated clonotype richness than memory subsets did.

Donors were healthy HIV-negative adults with no recently reported acute infections or vaccinations. Every donor was a Caucasian adult living in Nashville, Tennessee, USA. Magnetic negative selection was used to enrich CD4+ T cells, after which naive cells were positively selected on CD45RA and the negative fraction became the memory subset. Blood was collected by leukapheresis, and PBMCs were isolated by Ficoll-Histopaque density gradient centrifugation and then cryopreserved in liquid nitrogen vapor phase. Purity and quantity of every magnetically sorted T cell population were checked by analytical flow cytometry. Genomic DNA was isolated from each sorted fraction and quantified by UV absorbance on a Nanodrop 2000c.

The sequence was obtained from a young man in good health. Sequencing was done on a sample of naive CD4+ T cells sorted from blood. The cell subset or site label here, explained by the study, means: CD45RA+ positively selected. This chain joins TRBV4-3 to TRBJ1-1; the D gene cannot be resolved reliably. The DNA sequence is TGCGCCAGCAGCCAAATGGGCAGCGCTGAAGCTTTCTTT. It translates to CASSQMGSAEAFF.